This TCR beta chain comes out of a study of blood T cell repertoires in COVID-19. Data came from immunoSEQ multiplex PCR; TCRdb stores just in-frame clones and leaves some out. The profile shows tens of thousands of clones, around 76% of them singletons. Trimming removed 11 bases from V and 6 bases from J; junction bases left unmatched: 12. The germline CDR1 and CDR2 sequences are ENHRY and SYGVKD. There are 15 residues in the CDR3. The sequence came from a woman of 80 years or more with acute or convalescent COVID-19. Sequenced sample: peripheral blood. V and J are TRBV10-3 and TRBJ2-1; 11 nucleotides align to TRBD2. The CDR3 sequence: CASTGGGTSGNEQFF. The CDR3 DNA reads TGTGCCTCAACGGGCGGAGGGACTAGCGGCAATGAGCAGTTCTTC.